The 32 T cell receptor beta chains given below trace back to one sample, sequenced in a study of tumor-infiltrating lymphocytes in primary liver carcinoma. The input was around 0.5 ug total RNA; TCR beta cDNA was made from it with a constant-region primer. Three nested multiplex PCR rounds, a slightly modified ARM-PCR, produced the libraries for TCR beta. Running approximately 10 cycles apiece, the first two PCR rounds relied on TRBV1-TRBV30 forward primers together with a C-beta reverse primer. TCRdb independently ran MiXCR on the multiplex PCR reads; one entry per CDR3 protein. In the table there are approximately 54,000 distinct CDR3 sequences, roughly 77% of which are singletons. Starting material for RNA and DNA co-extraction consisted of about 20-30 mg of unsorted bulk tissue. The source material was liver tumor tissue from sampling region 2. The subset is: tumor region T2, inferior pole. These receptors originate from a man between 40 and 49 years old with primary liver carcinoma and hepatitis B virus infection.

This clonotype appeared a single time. CDR3 region: CSAITRGGPYEQYF. The CDR3 nucleotides read TGCAGCGCTATAACAAGGGGCGGCCCCTACGAGCAGTACTTC. V and J are TRBV29-1 and TRBJ2-7; weak D call: TRBD1 (5 bases). CDR3 length: 14 amino acids. Between the trimmed V and J ends, which lost 7 bases and 2 bases, there was a span of 18 bases. Germline CDR1 and CDR2: SQVTM and ANQGSEA.

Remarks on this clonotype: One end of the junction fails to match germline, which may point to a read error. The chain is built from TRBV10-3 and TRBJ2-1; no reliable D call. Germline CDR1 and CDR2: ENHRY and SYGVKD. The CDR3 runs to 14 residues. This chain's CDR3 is CAVSESRAADEQLF. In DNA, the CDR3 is TGTGCCGTCAGCGAGTCTAGGGCGGCCGATGAGCAGTTATTC.

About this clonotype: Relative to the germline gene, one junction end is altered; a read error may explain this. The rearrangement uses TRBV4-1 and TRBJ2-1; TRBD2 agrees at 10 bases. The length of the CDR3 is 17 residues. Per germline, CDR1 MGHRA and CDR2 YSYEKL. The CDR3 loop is CTSSQGPTSGDYNERFF. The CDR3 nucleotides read TGCACCAGCAGCCAAGGGCCCACTAGCGGGGACTACAATGAGCGGTTCTTC.

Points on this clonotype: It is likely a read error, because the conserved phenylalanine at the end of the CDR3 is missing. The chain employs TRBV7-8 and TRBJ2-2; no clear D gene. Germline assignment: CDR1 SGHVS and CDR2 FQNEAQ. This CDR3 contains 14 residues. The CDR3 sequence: CASSLTPNTGELFL. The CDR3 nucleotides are TGTGCTAGCAGCTTAACCCCAAACACCGGGGAGCTGTTTCTT.

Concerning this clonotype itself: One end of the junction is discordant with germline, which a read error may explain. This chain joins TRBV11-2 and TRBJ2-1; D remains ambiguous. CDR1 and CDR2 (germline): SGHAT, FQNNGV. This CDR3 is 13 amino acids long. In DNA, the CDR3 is TGTGCCAGGAGCTTAAATGATGCCGGTGAGCAGTTCTTC. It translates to CARSLNDAGEQFF.

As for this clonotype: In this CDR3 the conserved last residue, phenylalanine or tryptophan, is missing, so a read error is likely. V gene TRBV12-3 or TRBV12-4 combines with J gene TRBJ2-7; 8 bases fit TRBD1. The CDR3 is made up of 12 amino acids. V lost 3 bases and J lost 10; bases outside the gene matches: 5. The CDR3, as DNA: TGTGCCAGCAGTTTCCAGGGGGCGGTTCAGTACTCC. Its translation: CASSFQGAVQYS.

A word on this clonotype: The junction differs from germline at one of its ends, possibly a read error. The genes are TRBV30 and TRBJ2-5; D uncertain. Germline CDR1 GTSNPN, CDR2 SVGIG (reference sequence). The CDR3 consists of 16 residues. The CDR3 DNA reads TGTGTCTGGAGTGGCCCCCCCCTGGCAGACCAAGAGACCCAGTACTTC. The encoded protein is CVWSGPPLADQETQYF.

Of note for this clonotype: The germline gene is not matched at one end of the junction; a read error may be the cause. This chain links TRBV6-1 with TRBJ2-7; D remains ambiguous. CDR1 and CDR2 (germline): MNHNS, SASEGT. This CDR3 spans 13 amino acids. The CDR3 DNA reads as TGTGCCAGAAGTGAATGGGTTTTATACGAGCAGTACTTT. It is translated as CARSEWVLYEQYF.

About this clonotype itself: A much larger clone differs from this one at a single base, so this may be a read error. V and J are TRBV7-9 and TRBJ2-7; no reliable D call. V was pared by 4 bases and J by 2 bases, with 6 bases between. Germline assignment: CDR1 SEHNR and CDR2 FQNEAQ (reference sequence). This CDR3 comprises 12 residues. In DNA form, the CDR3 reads TGTGCCAGCAGCTCAGAAGCCTACGAGCAGTACTTC. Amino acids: CASSSEAYEQYF.

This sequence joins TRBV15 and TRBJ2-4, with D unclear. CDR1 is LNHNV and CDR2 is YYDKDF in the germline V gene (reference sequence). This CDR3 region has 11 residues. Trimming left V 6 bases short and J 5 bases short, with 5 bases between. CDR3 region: CATSTENIQYF. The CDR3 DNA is TGTGCCACCAGTACAGAAAACATTCAGTACTTC.

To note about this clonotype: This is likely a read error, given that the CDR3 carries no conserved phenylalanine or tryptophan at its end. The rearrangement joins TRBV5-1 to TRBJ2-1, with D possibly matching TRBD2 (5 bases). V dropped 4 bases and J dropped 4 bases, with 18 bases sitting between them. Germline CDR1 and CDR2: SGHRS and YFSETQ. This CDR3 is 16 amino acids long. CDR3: CASSTDPGLGYNEQFY. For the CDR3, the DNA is TGCGCCAGCAGCACCGATCCGGGGTTGGGATACAATGAGCAGTTCTAC.

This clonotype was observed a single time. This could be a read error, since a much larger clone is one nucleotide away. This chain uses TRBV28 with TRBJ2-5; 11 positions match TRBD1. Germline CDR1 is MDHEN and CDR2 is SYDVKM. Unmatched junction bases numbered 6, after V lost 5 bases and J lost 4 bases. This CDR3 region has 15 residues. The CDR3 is CASSLDRGLRETQYF. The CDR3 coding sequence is TGTGCCAGCAGTCTGGACAGGGGGCTCAGAGAGACCCAGTACTTC. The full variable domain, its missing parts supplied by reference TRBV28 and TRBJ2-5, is DVKVTQSSRYLVKRTGEKVFLECVQDMDHENMFWYRQDPGLGLRLIYFSYDVKMKEKGDIPEGYSVSREKKERFSLILESASTNQTSMYLCASSLDRGLRETQYFGPGTRLLVL.

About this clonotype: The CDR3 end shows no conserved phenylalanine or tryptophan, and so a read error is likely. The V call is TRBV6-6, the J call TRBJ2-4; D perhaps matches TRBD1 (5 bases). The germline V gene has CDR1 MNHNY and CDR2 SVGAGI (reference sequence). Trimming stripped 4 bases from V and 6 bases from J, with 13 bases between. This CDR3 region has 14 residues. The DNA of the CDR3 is TGTGCCAGCAGTTCCTTCACAGGTGGAAACATTCAGTACATC. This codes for CASSSFTGGNIQYI.

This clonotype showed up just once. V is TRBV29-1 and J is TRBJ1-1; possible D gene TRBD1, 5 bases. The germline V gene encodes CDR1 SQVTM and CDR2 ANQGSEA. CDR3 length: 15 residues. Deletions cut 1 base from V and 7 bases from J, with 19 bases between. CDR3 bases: TGCAGCGTTGAAGCGGGGGATAGGAGCAACCTTGAAGCTTTCTTT. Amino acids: CSVEAGDRSNLEAFF.

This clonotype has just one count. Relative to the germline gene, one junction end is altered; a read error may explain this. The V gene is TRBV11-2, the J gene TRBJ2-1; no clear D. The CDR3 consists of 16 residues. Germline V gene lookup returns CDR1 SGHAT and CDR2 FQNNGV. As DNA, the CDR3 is TGTGCCAGCAGCTTGGATATCAGACTGGCCATGTGTGAGCTGTTCTTC. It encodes CASSLDIRLAMCELFF.

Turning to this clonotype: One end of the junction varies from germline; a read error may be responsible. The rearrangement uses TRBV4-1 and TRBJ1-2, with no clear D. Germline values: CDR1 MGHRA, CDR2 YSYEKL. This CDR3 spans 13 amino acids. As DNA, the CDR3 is TGCGTCAGCAGCGAGGCAGCTAACTATGGCTATACCTTC. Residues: CVSSEAANYGYTF.

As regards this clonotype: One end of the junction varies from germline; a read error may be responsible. CDR3 sequence (DNA): TGTGCCAGCAACTCGGGATCAGATATGCAGTATTTT. Its protein product is CASNSGSDMQYF. This chain uses TRBV7-9 with TRBJ2-3; tentatively, D is TRBD2 (5 bases). Germline values: CDR1 SEHNR, CDR2 FQNEAQ (reference sequence). The CDR3 length is 12 residues.

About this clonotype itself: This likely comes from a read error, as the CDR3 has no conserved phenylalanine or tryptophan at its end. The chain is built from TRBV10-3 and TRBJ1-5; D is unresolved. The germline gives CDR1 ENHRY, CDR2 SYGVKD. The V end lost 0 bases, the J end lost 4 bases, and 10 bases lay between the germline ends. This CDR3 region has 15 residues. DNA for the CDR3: TGTGCCATCAGTGAGTCGCGGATCTCAAATCAGCCCCAGCATCTT. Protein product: CAISESRISNQPQHL.

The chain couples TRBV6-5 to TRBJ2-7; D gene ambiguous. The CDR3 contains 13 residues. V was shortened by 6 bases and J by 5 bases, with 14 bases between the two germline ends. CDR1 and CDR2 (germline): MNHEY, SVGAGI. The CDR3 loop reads CASRQLSENEQYF. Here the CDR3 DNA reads TGTGCCAGCAGACAACTGAGTGAGAACGAGCAGTACTTC.

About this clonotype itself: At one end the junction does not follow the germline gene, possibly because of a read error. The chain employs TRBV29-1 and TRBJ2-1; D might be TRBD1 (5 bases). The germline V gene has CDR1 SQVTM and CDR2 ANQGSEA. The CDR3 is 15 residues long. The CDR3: CSVGPPSSSYNERFF. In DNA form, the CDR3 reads TGCAGCGTGGGGCCCCCTTCCAGCTCATACAATGAGCGGTTCTTC.

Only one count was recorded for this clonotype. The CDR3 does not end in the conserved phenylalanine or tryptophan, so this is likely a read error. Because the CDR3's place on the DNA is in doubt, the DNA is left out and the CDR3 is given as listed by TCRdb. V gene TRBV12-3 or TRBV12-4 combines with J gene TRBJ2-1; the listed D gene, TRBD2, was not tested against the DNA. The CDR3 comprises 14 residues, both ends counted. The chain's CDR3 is CASSLPPSSDERFL.

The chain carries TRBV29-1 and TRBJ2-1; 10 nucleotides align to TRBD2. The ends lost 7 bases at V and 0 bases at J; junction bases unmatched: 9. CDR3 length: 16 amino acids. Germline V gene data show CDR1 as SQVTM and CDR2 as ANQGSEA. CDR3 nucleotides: TGCAGCGCCGCCTGGGCTAGCGGGAGCTCCTACAATGAGCAGTTCTTC. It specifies CSAAWASGSSYNEQFF.

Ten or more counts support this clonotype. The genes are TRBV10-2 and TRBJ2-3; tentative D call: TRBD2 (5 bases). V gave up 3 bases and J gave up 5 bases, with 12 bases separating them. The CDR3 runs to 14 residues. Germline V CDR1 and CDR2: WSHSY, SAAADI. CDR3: CASSDRLKGDTQYF. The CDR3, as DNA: TGCGCCAGCAGTGACAGACTAAAAGGAGATACGCAGTATTTT.

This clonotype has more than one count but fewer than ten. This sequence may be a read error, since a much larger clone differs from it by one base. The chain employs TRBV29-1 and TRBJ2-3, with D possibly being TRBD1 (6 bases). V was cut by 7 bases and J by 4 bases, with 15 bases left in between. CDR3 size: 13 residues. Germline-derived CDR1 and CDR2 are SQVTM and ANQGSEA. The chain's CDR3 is CSGVIRGADTQYF. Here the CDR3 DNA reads TGCAGCGGGGTGATCAGGGGCGCAGATACGCAGTATTTT.

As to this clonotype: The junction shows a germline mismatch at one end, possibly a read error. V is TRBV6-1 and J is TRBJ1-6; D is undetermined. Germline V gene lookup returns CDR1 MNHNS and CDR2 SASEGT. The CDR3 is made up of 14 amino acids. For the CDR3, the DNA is TGTGCCTGCGCTCAGGCGTCTGGGAATTCACCCCTCCACTTC. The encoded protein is CACAQASGNSPLHF.

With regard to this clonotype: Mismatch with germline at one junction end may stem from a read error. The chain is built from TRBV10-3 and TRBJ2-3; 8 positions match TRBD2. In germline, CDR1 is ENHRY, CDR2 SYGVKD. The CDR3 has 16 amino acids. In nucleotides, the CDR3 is TGTTCCATCAGTCCAGGCTCTAGCGGGTTCTCAGATACGCAGTATTTT. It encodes CSISPGSSGFSDTQYF.

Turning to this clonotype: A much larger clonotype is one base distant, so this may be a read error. The CDR3 DNA reads as TGTGCCAGCAGCAATATCCCGGGACAGGATTCGGACACCGGGGAGCTGTTTTTT. Its translation is CASSNIPGQDSDTGELFF. V and J are TRBV7-9 and TRBJ2-2, with TRBD1 matching over 8 bases. This CDR3 is built from 18 residues. The V gene's germline CDR1 is SEHNR and CDR2 FQNEAQ (reference sequence). The trim removed 5 bases at V and 3 bases at J, leaving 14 bases unmatched.

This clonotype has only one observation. The CDR3 reads CACSRQRVETQYF. The CDR3, as DNA: TGTGCTTGCAGCAGACAGAGGGTTGAGACCCAGTACTTC. The J gene is TRBJ2-5, the V gene TRBV6-1, with D perhaps TRBD1 or TRBD2 (5 bases each). This CDR3 contains 13 residues. CDR1 is MNHNS, CDR2 SASEGT, per germline.

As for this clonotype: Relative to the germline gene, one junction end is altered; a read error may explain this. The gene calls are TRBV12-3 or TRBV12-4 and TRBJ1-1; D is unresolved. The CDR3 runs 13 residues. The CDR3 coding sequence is TGTGTCAGCAGTTTAAACTCTCTCACTGAAGCTTTCTTT. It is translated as CVSSLNSLTEAFF.

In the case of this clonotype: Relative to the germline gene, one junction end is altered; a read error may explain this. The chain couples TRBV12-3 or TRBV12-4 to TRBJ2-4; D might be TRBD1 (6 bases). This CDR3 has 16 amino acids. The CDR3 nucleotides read TGTGCCAGCGGACCCCGGACAGAAATAGCCAAAAACATTCACTACTTC. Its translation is CASGPRTEIAKNIHYF.

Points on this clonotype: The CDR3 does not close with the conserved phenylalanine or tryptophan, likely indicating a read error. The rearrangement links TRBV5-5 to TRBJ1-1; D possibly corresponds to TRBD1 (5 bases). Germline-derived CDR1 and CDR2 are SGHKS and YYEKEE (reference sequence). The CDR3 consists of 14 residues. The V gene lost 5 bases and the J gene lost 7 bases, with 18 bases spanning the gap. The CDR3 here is CASSPAGSSHEAFC. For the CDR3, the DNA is TGTGCCAGCAGTCCTGCAGGGTCTTCCCATGAAGCTTTCTGT.

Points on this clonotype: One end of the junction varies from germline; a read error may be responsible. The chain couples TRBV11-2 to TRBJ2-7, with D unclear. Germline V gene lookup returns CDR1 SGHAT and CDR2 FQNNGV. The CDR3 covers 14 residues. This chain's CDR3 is CANSFTDTAYEQYF. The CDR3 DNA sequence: TGTGCCAACAGCTTTACTGACACTGCGTACGAGCAGTACTTC. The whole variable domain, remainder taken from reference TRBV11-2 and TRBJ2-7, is EAGVAQSPRYKIIEKRQSVAFWCNPISGHATLYWYQQILGQGPKLLIQFQNNGVVDDSQLPKDRFSAERLKGVDSTLKIQPAKLEDSAVYLCANSFTDTAYEQYFGPGTRLTVT.